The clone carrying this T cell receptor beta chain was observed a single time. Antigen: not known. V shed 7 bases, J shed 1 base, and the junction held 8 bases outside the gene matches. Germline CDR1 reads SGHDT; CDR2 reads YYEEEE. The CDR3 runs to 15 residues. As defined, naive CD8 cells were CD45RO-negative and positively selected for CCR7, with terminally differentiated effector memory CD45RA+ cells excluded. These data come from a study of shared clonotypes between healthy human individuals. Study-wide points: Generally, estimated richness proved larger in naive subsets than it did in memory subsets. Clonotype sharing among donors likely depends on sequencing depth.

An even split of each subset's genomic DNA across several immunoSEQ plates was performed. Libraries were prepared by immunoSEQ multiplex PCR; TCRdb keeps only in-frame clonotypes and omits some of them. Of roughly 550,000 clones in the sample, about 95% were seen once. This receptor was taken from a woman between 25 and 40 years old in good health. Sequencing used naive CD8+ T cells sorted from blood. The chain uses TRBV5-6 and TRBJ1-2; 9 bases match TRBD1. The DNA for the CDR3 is TGTGCCAGCGGCTGGACAGGGGTCGGTAACTATGGCTACACCTTC. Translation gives CASGWTGVGNYGYTF.